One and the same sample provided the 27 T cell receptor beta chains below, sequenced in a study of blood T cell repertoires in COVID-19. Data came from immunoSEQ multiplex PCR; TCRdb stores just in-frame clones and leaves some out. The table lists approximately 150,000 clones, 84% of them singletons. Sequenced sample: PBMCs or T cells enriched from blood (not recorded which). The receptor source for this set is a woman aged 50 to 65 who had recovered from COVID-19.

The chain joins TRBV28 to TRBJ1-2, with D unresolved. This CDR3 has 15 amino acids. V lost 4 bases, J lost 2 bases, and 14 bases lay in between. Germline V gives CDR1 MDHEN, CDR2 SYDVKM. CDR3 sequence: CASSYERDTNYGYTF. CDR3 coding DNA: TGTGCCAGCAGTTACGAGAGGGATACGAACTATGGCTACACCTTC.

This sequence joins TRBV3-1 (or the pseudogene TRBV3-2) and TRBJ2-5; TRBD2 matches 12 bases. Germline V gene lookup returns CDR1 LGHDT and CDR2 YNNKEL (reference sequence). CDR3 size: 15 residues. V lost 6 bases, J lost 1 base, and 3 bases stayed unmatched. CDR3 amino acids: CASSRTSGIQETQYF. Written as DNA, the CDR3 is TGTGCCAGCAGTAGGACTAGCGGGATCCAAGAGACCCAGTACTTC.

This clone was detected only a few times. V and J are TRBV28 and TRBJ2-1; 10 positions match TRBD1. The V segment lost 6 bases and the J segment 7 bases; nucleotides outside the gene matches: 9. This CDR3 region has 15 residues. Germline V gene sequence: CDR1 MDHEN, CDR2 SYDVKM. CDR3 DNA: TGTGCCAGCAGCCCCCGGGACAGGGGTAGAAATGAGCAGTTCTTC. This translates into CASSPRDRGRNEQFF.

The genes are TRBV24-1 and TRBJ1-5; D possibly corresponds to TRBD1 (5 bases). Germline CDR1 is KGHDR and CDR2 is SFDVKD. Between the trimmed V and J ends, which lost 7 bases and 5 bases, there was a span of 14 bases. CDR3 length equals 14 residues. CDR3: CATRGEGLYQPQHF. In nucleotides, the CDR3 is TGTGCCACCAGAGGGGAAGGCCTGTATCAGCCCCAGCATTTT.

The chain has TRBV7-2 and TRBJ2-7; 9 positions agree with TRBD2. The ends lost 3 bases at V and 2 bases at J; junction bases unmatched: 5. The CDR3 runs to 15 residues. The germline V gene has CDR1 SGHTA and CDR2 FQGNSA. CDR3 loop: CASSLKRGDPYEQYF. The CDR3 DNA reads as TGTGCCAGCAGCTTGAAGCGGGGGGACCCCTACGAGCAGTACTTC.

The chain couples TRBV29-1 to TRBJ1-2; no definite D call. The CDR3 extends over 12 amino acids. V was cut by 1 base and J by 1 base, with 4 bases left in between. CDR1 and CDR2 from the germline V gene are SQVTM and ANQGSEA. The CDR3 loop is CSVEAVNYGYTF. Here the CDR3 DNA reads TGCAGCGTTGAAGCGGTTAACTATGGCTACACCTTC.

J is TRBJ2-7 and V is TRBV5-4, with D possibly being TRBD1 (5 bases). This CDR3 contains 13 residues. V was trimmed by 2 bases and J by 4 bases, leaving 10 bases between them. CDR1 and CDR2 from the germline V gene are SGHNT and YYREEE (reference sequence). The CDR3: CASSLGEEYEQYF. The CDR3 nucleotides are TGTGCCAGCAGCTTAGGGGAAGAATACGAGCAGTACTTC. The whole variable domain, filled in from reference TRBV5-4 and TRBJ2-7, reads ETGVTQSPTHLIKTRGQQVTLRCSSQSGHNTVSWYQQALGQGPQFIFQYYREEENGRGNFPPRFSGLQFPNYSSELNVNALELDDSALYLCASSLGEEYEQYFGPGTRLTVT.

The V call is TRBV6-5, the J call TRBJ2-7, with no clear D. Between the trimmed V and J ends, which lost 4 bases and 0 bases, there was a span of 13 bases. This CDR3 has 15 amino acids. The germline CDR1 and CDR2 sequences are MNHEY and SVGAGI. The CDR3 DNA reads TGTGCCAGCAGTTTCTCGATACGGAGCTCCTACGAGCAGTACTTC. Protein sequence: CASSFSIRSSYEQYF.

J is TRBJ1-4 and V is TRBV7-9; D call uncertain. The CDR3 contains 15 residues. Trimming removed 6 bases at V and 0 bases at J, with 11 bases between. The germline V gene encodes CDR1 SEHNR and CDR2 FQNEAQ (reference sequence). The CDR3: CASRGGVTTNEKLFF. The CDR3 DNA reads TGTGCCAGCAGGGGAGGAGTGACAACTAATGAAAAACTGTTTTTT.

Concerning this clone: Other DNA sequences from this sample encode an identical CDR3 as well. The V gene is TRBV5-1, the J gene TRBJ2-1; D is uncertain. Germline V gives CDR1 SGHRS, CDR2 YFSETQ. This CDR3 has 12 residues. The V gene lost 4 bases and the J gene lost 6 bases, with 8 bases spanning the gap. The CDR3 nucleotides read TGCGCCAGCAGCCCCCCCGGCAATGAGCAGTTCTTC. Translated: CASSPPGNEQFF.

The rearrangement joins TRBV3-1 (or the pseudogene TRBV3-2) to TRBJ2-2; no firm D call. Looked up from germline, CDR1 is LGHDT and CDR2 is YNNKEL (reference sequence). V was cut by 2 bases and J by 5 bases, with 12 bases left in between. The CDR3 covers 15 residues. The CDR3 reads CASSQSSRRTGELFF. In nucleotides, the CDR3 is TGTGCCAGCAGCCAATCGTCTAGACGTACCGGGGAGCTGTTTTTT.

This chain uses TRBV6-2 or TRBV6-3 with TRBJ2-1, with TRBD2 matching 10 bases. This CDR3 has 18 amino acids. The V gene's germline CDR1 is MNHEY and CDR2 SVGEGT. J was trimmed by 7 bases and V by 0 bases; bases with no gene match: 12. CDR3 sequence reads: CASSYSIEASGSKNEQFF. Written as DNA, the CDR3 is TGTGCCAGCAGTTACTCGATTGAAGCTAGCGGGAGTAAAAATGAGCAGTTCTTC.

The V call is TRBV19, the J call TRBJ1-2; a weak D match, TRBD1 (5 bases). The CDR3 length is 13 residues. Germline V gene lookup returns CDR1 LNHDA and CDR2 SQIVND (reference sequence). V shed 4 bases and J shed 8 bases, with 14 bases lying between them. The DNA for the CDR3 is TGTGCCAGTAGTAGGACGGACAACATGGGCTACACCTTC. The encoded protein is CASSRTDNMGYTF.

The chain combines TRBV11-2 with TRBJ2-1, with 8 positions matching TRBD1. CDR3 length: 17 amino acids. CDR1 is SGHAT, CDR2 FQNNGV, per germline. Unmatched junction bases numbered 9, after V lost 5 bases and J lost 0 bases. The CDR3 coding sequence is TGTGCCAGCAGCCGACAGGGGCTTACGAGCTCCTACAATGAGCAGTTCTTC. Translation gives CASSRQGLTSSYNEQFF.

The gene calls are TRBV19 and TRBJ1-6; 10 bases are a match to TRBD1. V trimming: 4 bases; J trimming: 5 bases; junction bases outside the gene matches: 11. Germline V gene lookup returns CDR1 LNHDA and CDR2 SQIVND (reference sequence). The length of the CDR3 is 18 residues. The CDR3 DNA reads TGTGCCAGTAGTAGAAGGGGGGACAGGGGTTCTAATAATTCACCCCTCCACTTT. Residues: CASSRRGDRGSNNSPLHF.

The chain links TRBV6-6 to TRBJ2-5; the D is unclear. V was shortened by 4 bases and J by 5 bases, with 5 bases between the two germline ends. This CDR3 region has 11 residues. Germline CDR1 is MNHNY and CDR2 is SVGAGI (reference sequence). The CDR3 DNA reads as TGTGCCAGCAGTTCCCCTGAGACCCAGTACTTC. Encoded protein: CASSSPETQYF.

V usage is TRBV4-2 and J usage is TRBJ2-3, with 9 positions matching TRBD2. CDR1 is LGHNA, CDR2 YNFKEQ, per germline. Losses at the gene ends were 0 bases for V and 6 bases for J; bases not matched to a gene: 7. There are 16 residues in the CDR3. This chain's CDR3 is CASSQDGGGAVDTQYF. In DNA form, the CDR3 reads TGTGCCAGCAGCCAAGATGGCGGGGGGGCCGTTGATACGCAGTATTTT.

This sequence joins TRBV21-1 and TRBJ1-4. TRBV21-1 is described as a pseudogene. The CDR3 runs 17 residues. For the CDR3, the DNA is TGTGCCAGCAGGATCGGACTAGCCAAGGTGCATAATGAAAAACTGTTTTTT. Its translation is CASRIGLAKVHNEKLFF.

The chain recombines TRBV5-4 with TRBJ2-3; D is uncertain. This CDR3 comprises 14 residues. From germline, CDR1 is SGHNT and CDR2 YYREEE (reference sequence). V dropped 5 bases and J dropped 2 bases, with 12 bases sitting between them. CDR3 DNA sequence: TGTGCCAGCAGATCGACACCCTCCACAGATACGCAGTATTTT. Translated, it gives CASRSTPSTDTQYF.

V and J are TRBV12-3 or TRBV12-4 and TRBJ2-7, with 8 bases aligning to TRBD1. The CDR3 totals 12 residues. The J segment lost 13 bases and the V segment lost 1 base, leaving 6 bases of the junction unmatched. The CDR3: CASSLGTGSLYF. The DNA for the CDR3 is TGTGCCAGCAGTTTAGGGACAGGGAGTCTCTACTTC.

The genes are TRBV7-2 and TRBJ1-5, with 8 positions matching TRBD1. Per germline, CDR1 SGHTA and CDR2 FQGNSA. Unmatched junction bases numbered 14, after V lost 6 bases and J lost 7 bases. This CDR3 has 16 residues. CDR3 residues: CASSPIGQGLYQPQHF. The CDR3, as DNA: TGTGCCAGCAGTCCGATTGGACAGGGTTTATACCAGCCCCAGCATTTT.

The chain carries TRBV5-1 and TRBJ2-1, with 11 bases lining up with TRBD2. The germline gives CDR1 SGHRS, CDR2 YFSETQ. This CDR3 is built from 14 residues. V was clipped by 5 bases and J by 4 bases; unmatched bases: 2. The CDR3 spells CASSSGRGYNEQFF. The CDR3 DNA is TGCGCCAGCAGTAGCGGGAGGGGGTACAATGAGCAGTTCTTC.

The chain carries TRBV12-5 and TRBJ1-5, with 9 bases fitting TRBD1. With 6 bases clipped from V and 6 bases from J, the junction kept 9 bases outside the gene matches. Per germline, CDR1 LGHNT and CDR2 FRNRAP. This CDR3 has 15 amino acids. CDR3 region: CASGEGQGPFQPQHF. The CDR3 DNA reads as TGTGCTAGTGGCGAGGGACAGGGACCTTTTCAGCCCCAGCATTTT.

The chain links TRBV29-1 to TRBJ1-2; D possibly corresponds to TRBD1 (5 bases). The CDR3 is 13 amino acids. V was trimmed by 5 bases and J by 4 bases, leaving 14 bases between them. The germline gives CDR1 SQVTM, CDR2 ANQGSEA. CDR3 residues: CSVKGLLAYGYTF. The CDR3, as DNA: TGCAGCGTTAAGGGACTCCTTGCCTATGGCTACACCTTC.

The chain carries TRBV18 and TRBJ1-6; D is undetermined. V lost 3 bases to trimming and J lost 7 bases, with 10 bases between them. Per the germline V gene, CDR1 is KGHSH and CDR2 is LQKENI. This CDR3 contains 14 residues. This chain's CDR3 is CASSPESMNSPLHF. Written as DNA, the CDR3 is TGTGCCAGCTCACCTGAGAGCATGAATTCACCCCTCCACTTT. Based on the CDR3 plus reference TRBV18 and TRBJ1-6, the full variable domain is NAGVMQNPRHLVRRRGQEARLRCSPMKGHSHVYWYRQLPEEGLKFMVYLQKENIIDESGMPKERFSAEFPKEGPSILRIQQVVRGDSAAYFCASSPESMNSPLHFGNGTRLTVT.

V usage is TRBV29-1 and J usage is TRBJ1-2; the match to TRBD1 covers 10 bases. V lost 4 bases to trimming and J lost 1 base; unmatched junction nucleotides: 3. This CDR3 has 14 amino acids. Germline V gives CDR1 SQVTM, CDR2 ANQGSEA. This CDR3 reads CSVGRDRGNYGYTF. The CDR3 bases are TGCAGCGTTGGCCGGGACAGGGGTAACTATGGCTACACCTTC.

As DNA, the CDR3 is TGTGCCAGCAGCTTCGCCCAGCTAGAGGTCGAGCAGTACTTC. Amino acid sequence: CASSFAQLEVEQYF. This chain connects TRBV7-8 to TRBJ2-7; D is undetermined. The V end was cut by 3 bases, the J end by 6 bases, with 15 bases between. This CDR3 is built from 14 residues. CDR1 and CDR2 from the germline V gene are SGHVS and FQNEAQ.